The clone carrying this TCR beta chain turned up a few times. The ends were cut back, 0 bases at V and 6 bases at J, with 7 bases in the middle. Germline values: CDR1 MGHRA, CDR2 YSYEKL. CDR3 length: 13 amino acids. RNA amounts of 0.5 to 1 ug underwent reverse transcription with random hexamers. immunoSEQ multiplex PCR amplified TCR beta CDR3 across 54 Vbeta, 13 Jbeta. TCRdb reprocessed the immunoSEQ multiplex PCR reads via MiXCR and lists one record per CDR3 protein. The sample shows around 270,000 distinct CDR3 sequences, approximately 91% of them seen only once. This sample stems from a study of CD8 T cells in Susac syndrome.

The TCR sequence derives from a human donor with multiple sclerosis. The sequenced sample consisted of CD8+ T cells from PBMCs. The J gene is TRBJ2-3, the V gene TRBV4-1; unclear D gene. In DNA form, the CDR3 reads TGCGCCAGCAGCCAAGATTCGCGGGATACGCAGTATTTT. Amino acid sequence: CASSQDSRDTQYF.